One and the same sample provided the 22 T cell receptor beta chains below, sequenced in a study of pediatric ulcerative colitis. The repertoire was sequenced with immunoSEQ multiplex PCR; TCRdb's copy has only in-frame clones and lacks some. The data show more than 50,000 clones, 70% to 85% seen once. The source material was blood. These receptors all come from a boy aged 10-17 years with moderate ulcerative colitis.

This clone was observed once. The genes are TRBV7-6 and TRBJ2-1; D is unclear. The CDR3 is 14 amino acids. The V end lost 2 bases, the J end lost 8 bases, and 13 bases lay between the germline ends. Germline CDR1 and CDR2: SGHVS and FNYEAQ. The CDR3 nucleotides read TGTGCCAGCAGCTTATCTCCAGCCGCCGATGAGCAGTTCTTC. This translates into CASSLSPAADEQFF.

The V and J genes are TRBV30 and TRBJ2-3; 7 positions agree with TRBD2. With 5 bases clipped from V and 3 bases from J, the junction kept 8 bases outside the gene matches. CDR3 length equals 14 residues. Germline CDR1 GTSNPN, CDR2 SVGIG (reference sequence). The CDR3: CAWGVQGGTDTQYF. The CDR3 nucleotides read TGTGCCTGGGGCGTCCAGGGAGGGACAGATACGCAGTATTTT.

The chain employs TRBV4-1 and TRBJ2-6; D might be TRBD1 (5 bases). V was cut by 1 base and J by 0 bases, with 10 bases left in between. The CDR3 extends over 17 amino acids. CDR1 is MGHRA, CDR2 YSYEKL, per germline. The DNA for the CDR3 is TGCGCCAGCAGCCAAGTTCAGGGTCTCTCTGGGGCCAACGTCCTGACTTTC. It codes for CASSQVQGLSGANVLTF.

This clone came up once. The CDR3 region has the DNA TGTGCCAGCAGCCGGGACAGGGGGGACGAGCAGTACTTC. Protein: CASSRDRGDEQYF. The chain recombines TRBV5-6 with TRBJ2-7, with 11 bases identical to TRBD1. The CDR3 runs 13 residues. V shed 4 bases, J shed 5 bases, and the junction held 2 bases outside the gene matches. Germline CDR1 is SGHDT and CDR2 is YYEEEE. Supplemented by reference TRBV5-6 and TRBJ2-7, the full variable domain reads DAGVTQSPTHLIKTRGQQVTLRCSPKSGHDTVSWYQQALGQGPQFIFQYYEEEERQRGNFPDRFSGHQFPNYSSELNVNALLLGDSALYLCASSRDRGDEQYFGPGTRLTVT.

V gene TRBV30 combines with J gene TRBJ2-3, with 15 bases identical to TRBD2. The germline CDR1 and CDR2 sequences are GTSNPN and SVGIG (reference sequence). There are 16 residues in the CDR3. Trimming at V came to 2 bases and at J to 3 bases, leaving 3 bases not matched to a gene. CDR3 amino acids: CAWSSGTSGGTDTQYF. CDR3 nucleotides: TGTGCCTGGAGTTCAGGGACTAGCGGGGGGACAGATACGCAGTATTTT.

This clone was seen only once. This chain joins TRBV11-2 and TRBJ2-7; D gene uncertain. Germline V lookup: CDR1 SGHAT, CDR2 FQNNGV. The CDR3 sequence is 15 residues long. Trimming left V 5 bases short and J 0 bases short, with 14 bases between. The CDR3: CASSATDPSSYEQYF. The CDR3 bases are TGTGCCAGCAGCGCCACTGATCCGAGCTCCTACGAGCAGTACTTC.

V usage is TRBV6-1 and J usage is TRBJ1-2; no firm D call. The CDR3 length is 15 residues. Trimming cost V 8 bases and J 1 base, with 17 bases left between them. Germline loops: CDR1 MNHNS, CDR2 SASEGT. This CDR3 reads CASEAPRFLNYGYTF. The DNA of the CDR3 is TGTGCCAGCGAAGCCCCGCGTTTCCTTAACTATGGCTACACCTTC.

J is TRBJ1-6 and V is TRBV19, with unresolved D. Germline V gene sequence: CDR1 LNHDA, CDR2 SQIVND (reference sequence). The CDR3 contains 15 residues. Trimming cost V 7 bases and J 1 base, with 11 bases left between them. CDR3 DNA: TGTGCCAGTAATACGTTGGGGTCCTATAATTCACCCCTCCACTTT. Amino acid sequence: CASNTLGSYNSPLHF.

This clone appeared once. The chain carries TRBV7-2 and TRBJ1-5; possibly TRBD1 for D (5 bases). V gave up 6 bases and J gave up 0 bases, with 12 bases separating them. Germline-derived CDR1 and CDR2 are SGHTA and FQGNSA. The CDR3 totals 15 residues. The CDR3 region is CASRPQGYSNQPQHF. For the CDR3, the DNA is TGTGCCAGCAGGCCGCAGGGATATAGCAATCAGCCCCAGCATTTT.

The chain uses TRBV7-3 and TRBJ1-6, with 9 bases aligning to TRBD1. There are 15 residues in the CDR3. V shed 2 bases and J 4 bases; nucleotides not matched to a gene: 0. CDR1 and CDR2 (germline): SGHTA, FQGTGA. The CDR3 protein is CASSLGQGYNSPLHF. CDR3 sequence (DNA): TGTGCCAGCAGCTTAGGACAGGGGTATAATTCACCCCTCCACTTT.

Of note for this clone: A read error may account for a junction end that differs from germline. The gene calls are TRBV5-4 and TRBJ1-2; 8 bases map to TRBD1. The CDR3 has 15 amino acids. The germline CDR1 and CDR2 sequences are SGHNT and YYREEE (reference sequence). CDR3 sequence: CASSEIQGVSGREAF. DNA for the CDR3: TGTGCCAGCAGCGAAATACAGGGGGTATCGGGAAGAGAGGCCTTC.

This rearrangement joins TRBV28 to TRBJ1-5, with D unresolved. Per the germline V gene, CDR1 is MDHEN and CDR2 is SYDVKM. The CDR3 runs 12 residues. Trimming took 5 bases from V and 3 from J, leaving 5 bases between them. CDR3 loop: CASSPHNQPQHF. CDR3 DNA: TGTGCCAGCAGTCCTCACAATCAGCCCCAGCATTTT.

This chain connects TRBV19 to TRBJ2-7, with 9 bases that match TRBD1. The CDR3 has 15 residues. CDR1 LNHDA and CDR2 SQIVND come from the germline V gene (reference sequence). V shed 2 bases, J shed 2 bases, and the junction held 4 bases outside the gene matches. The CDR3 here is CASSIRTGVPYEQYF. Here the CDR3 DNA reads TGTGCCAGTAGTATACGGACAGGGGTTCCCTACGAGCAGTACTTC.

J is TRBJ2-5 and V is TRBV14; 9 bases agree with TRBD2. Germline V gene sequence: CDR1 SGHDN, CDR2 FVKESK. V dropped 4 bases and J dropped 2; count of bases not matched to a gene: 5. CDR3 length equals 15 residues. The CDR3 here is CASSRLAERQETQYF. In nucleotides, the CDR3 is TGTGCCAGCAGCCGACTAGCGGAGAGGCAAGAGACCCAGTACTTC.

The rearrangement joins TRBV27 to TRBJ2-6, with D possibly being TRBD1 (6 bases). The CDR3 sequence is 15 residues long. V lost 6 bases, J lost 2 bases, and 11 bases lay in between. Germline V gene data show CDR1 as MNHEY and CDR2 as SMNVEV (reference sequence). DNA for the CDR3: TGTGCCAGCAGGCTTGGGGGCCCTGGGGCCAACGTCCTGACTTTC. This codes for CASRLGGPGANVLTF.

CDR3 coding DNA: TGTGCCAGCAGCCTCCGGGGATCCTACGAGCAGTACTTC. It translates to CASSLRGSYEQYF. This chain connects TRBV7-6 to TRBJ2-7; D perhaps matches TRBD2 (5 bases). CDR3 size: 13 residues. CDR1 and CDR2 (germline): SGHVS, FNYEAQ. Deletions cut 5 bases from V and 1 base from J, with 9 bases between.

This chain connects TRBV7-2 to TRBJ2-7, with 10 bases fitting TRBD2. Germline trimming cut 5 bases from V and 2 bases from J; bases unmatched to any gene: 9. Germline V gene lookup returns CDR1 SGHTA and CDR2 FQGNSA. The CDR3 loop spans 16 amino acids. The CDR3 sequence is CASSPFLAGATYEQYF. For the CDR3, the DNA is TGTGCCAGCAGCCCGTTCCTAGCGGGGGCTACCTACGAGCAGTACTTC.

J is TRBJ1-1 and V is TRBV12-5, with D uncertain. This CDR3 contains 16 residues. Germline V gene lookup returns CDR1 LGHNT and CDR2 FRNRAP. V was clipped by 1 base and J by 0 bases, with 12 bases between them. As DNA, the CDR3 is TGTGCTAGTGGTTTGGACGTAACAGCAATGAACACTGAAGCTTTCTTT. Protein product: CASGLDVTAMNTEAFF.

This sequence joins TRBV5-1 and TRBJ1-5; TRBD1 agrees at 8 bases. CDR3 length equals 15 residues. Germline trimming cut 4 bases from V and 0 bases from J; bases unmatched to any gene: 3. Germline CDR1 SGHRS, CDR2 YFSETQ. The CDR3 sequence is CASSVGTGSNQPQHF. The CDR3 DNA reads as TGCGCCAGCAGCGTAGGGACAGGTAGCAATCAGCCCCAGCATTTT.

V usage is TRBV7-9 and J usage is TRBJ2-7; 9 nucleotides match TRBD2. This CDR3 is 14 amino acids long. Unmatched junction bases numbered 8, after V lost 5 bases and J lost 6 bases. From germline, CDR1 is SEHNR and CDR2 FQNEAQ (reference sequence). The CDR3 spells CASSLSGRLPEQYF. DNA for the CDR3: TGTGCCAGCAGCCTTAGCGGGAGACTGCCCGAGCAGTACTTC. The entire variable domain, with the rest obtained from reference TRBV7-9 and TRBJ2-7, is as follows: DTGVSQNPRHKITKRGQNVTFRCDPISEHNRLYWYRQTLGQGPEFLTYFQNEAQLEKSRLLSDRFSAERPKGSFSTLEIQRTEQGDSAMYLCASSLSGRLPEQYFGPGTRLTVT.

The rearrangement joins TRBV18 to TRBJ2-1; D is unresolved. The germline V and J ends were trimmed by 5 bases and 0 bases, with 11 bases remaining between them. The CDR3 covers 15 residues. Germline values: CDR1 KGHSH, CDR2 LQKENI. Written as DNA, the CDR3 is TGTGCCAGCTCATTCAGCGAGTTCTCCTACAATGAGCAGTTCTTC. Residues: CASSFSEFSYNEQFF.

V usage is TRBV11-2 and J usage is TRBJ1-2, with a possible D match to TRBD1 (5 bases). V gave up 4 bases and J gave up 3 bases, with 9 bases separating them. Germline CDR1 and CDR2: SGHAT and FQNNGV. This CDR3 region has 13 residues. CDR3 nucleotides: TGTGCCAGCAGCTCGGACATGTACTATGGCTACACCTTC. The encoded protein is CASSSDMYYGYTF.